What follows are 32 T cell receptor beta chains derived from one specimen sequenced in a study of cytomegalovirus exposure and HLA in healthy donors. 60 Vbeta and 13 Jbeta primers were used in PCR. TCRdb keeps only in-frame clones here, not all; method: immunoSEQ multiplex PCR. The table includes more than 200,000 clones, 60% to 85% detected once. The material sequenced was PBMCs. These receptors originate from a man between 35 and 55 years old in good health and CMV-seronegative.

This rearrangement joins TRBV5-1 to TRBJ2-5; the D gene is possibly TRBD2 (6 bases). The V and J ends lost 4 bases and 5 bases respectively, with 15 bases between them. Germline V gene lookup returns CDR1 SGHRS and CDR2 YFSETQ. This CDR3 spans 14 amino acids. CDR3 sequence (DNA): TGCGCCAGCAGCCCGGGAGCTAGCCGGGAGACCCAGTACTTC. Translation gives CASSPGASRETQYF. Variable domain in full (rest from reference TRBV5-1 and TRBJ2-5): KAGVTQTPRYLIKTRGQQVTLSCSPISGHRSVSWYQQTPGQGLQFLFEYFSETQRNKGNFPGRFSGRQFSNSRSEMNVSTLELGDSALYLCASSPGASRETQYFGPGTRLLVL.

This clone has a handful of counts. The genes are TRBV5-8 and TRBJ1-4, with D perhaps matching TRBD1 (6 bases). CDR1 is SGHTS and CDR2 is YDEGEE in the germline V gene. The CDR3 totals 14 residues. The V gene lost 0 bases and the J gene lost 5 bases, with 8 bases spanning the gap. The CDR3 sequence: CASSLVQGNEKLFF. Written as DNA, the CDR3 is TGTGCCAGCAGCTTGGTTCAGGGGAATGAAAAACTGTTTTTT.

V usage is TRBV18 and J usage is TRBJ1-5; D not certain. V was pared by 4 bases and J by 4 bases, with 11 bases between. CDR3 length equals 14 residues. The germline V gene encodes CDR1 KGHSH and CDR2 LQKENI. DNA of the CDR3: TGTGCCAGCTCACAGTATGACAAAAATCAGCCCCAGCATTTT. Amino acid sequence: CASSQYDKNQPQHF.

The chain uses TRBV7-2 and TRBJ1-4; 7 bases match TRBD1. Germline assignment: CDR1 SGHTA and CDR2 FQGNSA. The CDR3 extends over 16 amino acids. V gave up 6 bases and J gave up 6 bases; unmatched junction bases: 13. The chain's CDR3 is CASSLAGNRGDEKLFF. CDR3 coding DNA: TGTGCCAGCAGTCTAGCGGGAAACAGGGGTGATGAAAAACTGTTTTTT. Looking up the rest from reference TRBV7-2 and TRBJ1-4 gives the full variable domain: GAGVSQSPSNKVTEKGKDVELRCDPISGHTALYWYRQSLGQGLEFLIYFQGNSAPDKSGLPSDRFSAERTGGSVSTLTIQRTQQEDSAVYLCASSLAGNRGDEKLFFGSGTQLSVL.

The CDR3 spells CASSYNTGGGYTF. The CDR3 DNA is TGTGCCAGCAGCTACAATACAGGGGGAGGCTACACCTTC. This chain connects TRBV7-3 to TRBJ1-2; the match to TRBD1 covers 8 bases. V gave up 4 bases and J gave up 8 bases; unmatched junction bases: 6. This CDR3 spans 13 amino acids. The germline gives CDR1 SGHTA, CDR2 FQGTGA. The entire variable domain, with the rest obtained from reference TRBV7-3 and TRBJ1-2, is as follows: GAGVSQTPSNKVTEKGKYVELRCDPISGHTALYWYRQSLGQGPEFLIYFQGTGAADDSGLPNDRFFAVRPEGSVSTLKIQRTERGDSAVYLCASSYNTGGGYTFGSGTRLTVV.

The chain employs TRBV6-5 and TRBJ1-1; 9 positions agree with TRBD1. Germline CDR1 and CDR2: MNHEY and SVGAGI. Trimming at V came to 6 bases and at J to 5 bases, leaving 7 bases not matched to a gene. This CDR3 has 14 residues. The CDR3 loop is CASSRGQGNTEAFF. CDR3 nucleotide sequence: TGTGCCAGCAGCCGAGGACAGGGGAATACTGAAGCTTTCTTT.

This clone was observed a handful of times. This chain connects TRBV19 to TRBJ1-5; D might be TRBD1 (6 bases). Trimming pared 6 bases from V and 3 bases from J, leaving 12 bases between. From germline, CDR1 is LNHDA and CDR2 SQIVND (reference sequence). This CDR3 is 14 amino acids long. CDR3 sequence: CASRITGPNQPQHF. In DNA, the CDR3 is TGTGCCAGTAGGATAACAGGGCCCAATCAGCCCCAGCATTTT.

This clone has only one observation. The rearrangement joins TRBV6-5 to TRBJ2-2, with TRBD1 matching 7 bases. Germline values: CDR1 MNHEY, CDR2 SVGAGI. The CDR3 is made up of 16 amino acids. Trimming cost V 2 bases and J 1 base; bases outside gene matches: 4. Here the CDR3 DNA reads TGTGCCAGCAGTTACGACGACAGGGAGAACACCGGGGAGCTGTTTTTT. This encodes CASSYDDRENTGELFF.

This sequence joins TRBV4-1 and TRBJ2-3, with TRBD2 matching 8 bases. With V trimmed by 1 base and J by 4 bases, 7 bases remained unmatched. CDR1 is MGHRA and CDR2 is YSYEKL in the germline V gene. This CDR3 region has 16 residues. The CDR3 is CASSQGERGKADTQYF. CDR3 DNA sequence: TGCGCCAGCAGCCAAGGGGAGCGGGGGAAGGCAGATACGCAGTATTTT.

The V and J genes are TRBV19 and TRBJ2-5, with D perhaps matching TRBD2 (5 bases). With 3 bases removed from V and 5 bases from J, the gap between germline ends came to 10 bases. Germline V CDR1 and CDR2: LNHDA, SQIVND (reference sequence). The CDR3 length is 13 residues. CDR3 bases: TGTGCCAGTAGTATCACCTCGGGGGAGACCCAGTACTTC. Translating it yields CASSITSGETQYF.

The chain's CDR3 is CASSLEDRGNEKLFF. CDR3 in DNA: TGTGCCAGCTCACTCGAGGACAGGGGCAATGAAAAACTGTTTTTT. The gene calls are TRBV18 and TRBJ1-4; 9 bases match TRBD1. Germline CDR1 and CDR2: KGHSH and LQKENI. This CDR3 comprises 15 residues. Trimming at V came to 4 bases and at J to 5 bases, leaving 5 bases not matched to a gene.

The chain employs TRBV13 and TRBJ2-7; perhaps TRBD2 as D (7 bases). Trimming left V 4 bases short and J 4 bases short, with 17 bases between. The CDR3 runs to 15 residues. CDR1 is PRHDT and CDR2 is FYEKMQ in the germline V gene (reference sequence). The DNA for the CDR3 is TGTGCCAGCAGCTCTAGGGGGGGCGGACGGTACGAGCAGTACTTC. The encoded protein is CASSSRGGGRYEQYF.

This chain connects TRBV7-9 to TRBJ2-2; 10 bases map to TRBD2. V shed 6 bases and J 4 bases; nucleotides not matched to a gene: 8. Germline values: CDR1 SEHNR, CDR2 FQNEAQ (reference sequence). CDR3 length: 16 residues. The CDR3 DNA sequence: TGTGCCAGCAGTATCGCTAGCGGGAGTCTCACCGGGGAGCTGTTTTTT. This sequence encodes CASSIASGSLTGELFF.

The J gene is TRBJ2-5, the V gene TRBV9, with a possible D match to TRBD1 (6 bases). This CDR3 comprises 14 residues. Trimming stripped 0 bases from V and 2 bases from J, with 8 bases between. Germline V gene data show CDR1 as SGDLS and CDR2 as YYNGEE. The CDR3 sequence: CASSVAGQQETQYF. Here the CDR3 DNA reads TGTGCCAGCAGCGTAGCCGGACAGCAAGAGACCCAGTACTTC.

This chain uses TRBV28 with TRBJ1-3; 10 bases match TRBD1. Trimming at V came to 9 bases and at J to 4 bases, leaving 9 bases not matched to a gene. The CDR3 length is 15 residues. Germline values: CDR1 MDHEN, CDR2 SYDVKM. The CDR3 coding sequence is TGTGCCAGTGACAGGGGGCTATATGACGGAAACACCATATATTTT. Its protein product is CASDRGLYDGNTIYF. Based on the CDR3 plus reference TRBV28 and TRBJ1-3, the full variable domain is DVKVTQSSRYLVKRTGEKVFLECVQDMDHENMFWYRQDPGLGLRLIYFSYDVKMKEKGDIPEGYSVSREKKERFSLILESASTNQTSMYLCASDRGLYDGNTIYFGEGSWLTVV.

This clone was observed a handful of times. The genes are TRBV7-8 and TRBJ2-5, with D uncertain. The last part of the DNA fits TRBJ2-7 better; the J call may be wrong. The CDR3 covers 12 residues. Germline CDR1 SGHVS, CDR2 FQNEAQ. The CDR3 protein is CASSFGNYEQYF. In DNA form, the CDR3 reads TGTGCCAGCAGCTTCGGAAACTACGAGCAGTACTTC.

The rearrangement links TRBV5-1 to TRBJ1-2; D is unresolved. V was shortened by 0 bases and J by 4 bases, with 10 bases between the two germline ends. The CDR3 sequence is 14 residues long. Germline CDR1 reads SGHRS; CDR2 reads YFSETQ. CDR3 DNA sequence: TGCGCCAGCAGCTTGGCCCGGGAAGGCTATGGCTACACCTTC. Amino acids: CASSLAREGYGYTF. The variable domain in full, with the rest retrieved from reference TRBV5-1 and TRBJ1-2, is KAGVTQTPRYLIKTRGQQVTLSCSPISGHRSVSWYQQTPGQGLQFLFEYFSETQRNKGNFPGRFSGRQFSNSRSEMNVSTLELGDSALYLCASSLAREGYGYTFGSGTRLTVV.

The rearrangement uses TRBV11-3 and TRBJ2-1; 14 nucleotides match TRBD2. The V and J ends lost 5 bases and 4 bases, in that order; junction bases with no gene match: 10. The CDR3 has 18 residues. CDR1 and CDR2 (germline): SGHNT, YENEEA. DNA for the CDR3: TGTGCCAGCAGCCCTGGACTAGCGGGAGGTCATTTATACAATGAGCAGTTCTTC. Its protein product is CASSPGLAGGHLYNEQFF.

The gene calls are TRBV7-6 and TRBJ1-4, with 10 positions matching TRBD1. J was trimmed by 2 bases and V by 1 base; bases with no gene match: 10. The CDR3 consists of 19 residues. The germline V gene encodes CDR1 SGHVS and CDR2 FNYEAQ. The CDR3 DNA is TGTGCCAGCAGCTTAGGACGAACGGGACAGGGGATCACTAATGAAAAACTGTTTTTT. This codes for CASSLGRTGQGITNEKLFF.

Only a few counts were recorded for this clone. The J gene is TRBJ2-2, the V gene TRBV7-2, with a tentative D call TRBD1 (5 bases). Germline-derived CDR1 and CDR2 are SGHTA and FQGNSA. The V end lost 1 base, the J end lost 7 bases, and 10 bases lay between the germline ends. CDR3 size: 14 residues. The CDR3 reads CASSLDRNYGELFF. DNA of the CDR3: TGTGCCAGCAGCTTAGACAGGAATTACGGGGAGCTGTTTTTT.

The rearrangement links TRBV21-1 to TRBJ2-7; TRBD1, the table's D call, was not compared with the DNA. TRBV21-1 is described as a pseudogene. The CDR3 has 15 amino acids. The CDR3 is CASSKLRTGAYEQYF. The CDR3 nucleotides read TGTGCCAGCAGCAAATTAAGGACAGGGGCTTACGAGCAGTACTTC.

The V and J genes are TRBV14 and TRBJ1-2, with D possibly being TRBD1 (5 bases). V was cut by 2 bases and J by 4 bases, with 17 bases left in between. In germline, CDR1 is SGHDN, CDR2 FVKESK. This CDR3 has 16 residues. The CDR3 here is CASSQRQGAFIYGYTF. CDR3 sequence (DNA): TGTGCCAGCAGCCAAAGGCAAGGGGCCTTCATCTATGGCTACACCTTC.

The chain uses TRBV28 and TRBJ2-7, with D perhaps TRBD1 (5 bases). V was trimmed by 3 bases and J by 0 bases, leaving 18 bases between them. The CDR3 loop spans 17 amino acids. Germline values: CDR1 MDHEN, CDR2 SYDVKM. The CDR3 DNA follows: TGTGCCAGCAGTTTCCCAGGGCTCGGCGGACCCTCCTACGAGCAGTACTTC. It translates to CASSFPGLGGPSYEQYF.

This chain uses TRBV15 with TRBJ2-3; perhaps TRBD2 as D (5 bases). Germline CDR1 and CDR2: LNHNV and YYDKDF (reference sequence). V was pared by 2 bases and J by 3 bases, with 15 bases between. This CDR3 has 16 amino acids. The CDR3 DNA reads as TGTGCCACCAGCAGAATAGTTACTAGTATTACAGATACGCAGTATTTT. Its protein is CATSRIVTSITDTQYF.

The chain combines TRBV18 with TRBJ1-4, with 8 bases matching TRBD1. Germline V gene lookup returns CDR1 KGHSH and CDR2 LQKENI. Unmatched junction bases numbered 7, after V lost 3 bases and J lost 10 bases. The CDR3 extends over 14 amino acids. Written as DNA, the CDR3 is TGTGCCAGCTCACCGGCAGGGGGCTTGGGAAAACTGTTTTTT. Its protein product is CASSPAGGLGKLFF.

This clone has a single count. This chain joins TRBV7-3 and TRBJ1-5; D remains unclear. Germline V lookup: CDR1 SGHTA, CDR2 FQGTGA. The CDR3 length is 13 residues. Between the trimmed V and J ends, which lost 6 bases and 6 bases, there was a span of 12 bases. The CDR3 DNA is TGTGCCAGCAGTTTTACTGGTGGTCAGCCCCAGCATTTT. This sequence encodes CASSFTGGQPQHF. The whole variable domain, remainder taken from reference TRBV7-3 and TRBJ1-5, is GAGVSQTPSNKVTEKGKYVELRCDPISGHTALYWYRQSLGQGPEFLIYFQGTGAADDSGLPNDRFFAVRPEGSVSTLKIQRTERGDSAVYLCASSFTGGQPQHFGDGTRLSIL.

J is TRBJ2-3 and V is TRBV29-1; 14 nucleotides agree with TRBD2. The CDR3 runs to 16 residues. The ends lost 8 bases at V and 2 bases at J; junction bases unmatched: 9. The germline CDR1 and CDR2 sequences are SQVTM and ANQGSEA. CDR3 protein: CSMTSGRASYTDTQYF. The CDR3 DNA reads TGCAGCATGACTAGCGGGAGGGCCTCGTACACAGATACGCAGTATTTT.

This clone was detected a few times. The V gene is TRBV2, the J gene TRBJ1-1; D ambiguous. V lost 8 bases and J 0 bases, leaving 22 bases between the germline ends. Germline CDR1 SNHLY, CDR2 FYNNEI. CDR3 length: 17 residues. This chain's CDR3 is CASSGDGKNSMNTEAFF. The CDR3 DNA reads TGTGCCAGCTCCGGGGATGGAAAAAACTCTATGAACACTGAAGCTTTCTTT.

This clone was observed a single time. This rearrangement joins TRBV11-2 to TRBJ1-2, with a possible D match to TRBD1 (6 bases). Trimming left V 6 bases short and J 4 bases short, with 15 bases between. The CDR3 is made up of 14 amino acids. Germline V gives CDR1 SGHAT, CDR2 FQNNGV. DNA of the CDR3: TGTGCCAGCAGTTCCACTGGACAGCCCTATGGCTACACCTTC. Protein product: CASSSTGQPYGYTF.

This clone was recorded once. This sequence joins TRBV7-2 and TRBJ2-5, with 8 bases matching TRBD2. This CDR3 has 14 amino acids. Germline CDR1 is SGHTA and CDR2 is FQGNSA. Trimming removed 5 bases from V and 4 bases from J; junction bases left unmatched: 6. CDR3 sequence (DNA): TGTGCCAGCAGCCTTCCGGGGGGGAGAGAGACCCAGTACTTC. It translates to CASSLPGGRETQYF.

The rearrangement uses TRBV7-2 and TRBJ2-5; 10 bases align to TRBD2. In germline, CDR1 is SGHTA, CDR2 FQGNSA. The CDR3 totals 14 residues. V lost 6 bases to trimming and J lost 8 bases; unmatched junction nucleotides: 9. CDR3 in amino acids: CASSSGLAIDTQYF. CDR3 in DNA: TGTGCCAGCAGTTCGGGACTAGCGATTGATACCCAGTACTTC.

The chain is built from TRBV19 and TRBJ2-7, with TRBD2 as a possible D gene (5 bases). V shed 5 bases and J shed 5 bases, with 22 bases lying between them. Germline CDR1 is LNHDA and CDR2 is SQIVND (reference sequence). The CDR3 runs to 16 residues. CDR3 sequence reads: CASSPEKGGRRNEQYF. CDR3 coding DNA: TGTGCCAGTAGTCCGGAGAAGGGTGGGAGAAGAAACGAGCAGTACTTC.